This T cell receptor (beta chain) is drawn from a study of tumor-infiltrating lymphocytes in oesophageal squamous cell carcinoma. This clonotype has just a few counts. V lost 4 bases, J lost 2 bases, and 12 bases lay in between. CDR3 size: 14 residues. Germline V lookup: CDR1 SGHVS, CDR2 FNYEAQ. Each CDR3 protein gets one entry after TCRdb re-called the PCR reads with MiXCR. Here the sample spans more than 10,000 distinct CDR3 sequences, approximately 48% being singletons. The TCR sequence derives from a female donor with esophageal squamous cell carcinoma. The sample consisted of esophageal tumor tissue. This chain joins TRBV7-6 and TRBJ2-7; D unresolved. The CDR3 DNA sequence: TGTGCCAGCAGCTCAACAGAACGACCCTACGAGCAGTACTTC. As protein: CASSSTERPYEQYF.